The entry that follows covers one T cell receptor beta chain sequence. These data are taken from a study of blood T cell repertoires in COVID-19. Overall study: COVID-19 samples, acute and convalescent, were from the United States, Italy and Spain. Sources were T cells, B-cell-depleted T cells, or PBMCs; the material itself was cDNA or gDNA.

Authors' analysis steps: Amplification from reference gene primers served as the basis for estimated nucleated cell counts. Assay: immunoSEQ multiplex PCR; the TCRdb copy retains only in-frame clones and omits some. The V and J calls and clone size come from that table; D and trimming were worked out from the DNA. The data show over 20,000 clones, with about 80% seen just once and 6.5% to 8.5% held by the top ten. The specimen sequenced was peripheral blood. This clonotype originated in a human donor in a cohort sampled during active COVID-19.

CDR3 region: CASAPPGSPLHF. The CDR3 region has the DNA TGTGCCAGCGCCCCGCCCGGGTCACCCCTCCACTTT. J is TRBJ1-6 and V is TRBV11-2; D remains ambiguous. The CDR3 is 12 amino acids. The V end lost 8 bases, the J end lost 10 bases, and 12 bases lay between the germline ends. In germline, CDR1 is SGHAT, CDR2 FQNNGV.